Here is one T cell receptor beta chain with its context. The antigen this receptor binds is unknown. Per-base quality was not reported, and no clone a single base away is much larger than it. The record originates from a study of blood T cell repertoires in COVID-19 (dated by TCRdb to the early 2020s). With regard to the full study: The collaborator samples originated in the United States, Italy and Spain and spanned the acute and convalescent phases of COVID-19. The material from the prospective study consisted of cDNA or gDNA derived from T cells, B-cell-depleted T cells, or PBMCs. Deeply sampled blood TCRbeta repertoires from subjects exposed to, actively infected with, or recovered from COVID-19 were included in the dataset. The repertoires were released in a freely available public database meant as a resource for research on the immune response to SARS-CoV-2. Samples came from the ongoing ImmuneRACE study (first 160 participants) plus 1,254 subjects from 6 global collaborators. A de-identified subject ID, COVID-19 status, age in years and sex were almost always included in the sample metadata. Where available, HLA class I and class II types were taken from metadata supplied by the sample provider and were not determined by assay-based typing. Beyond this particular receptor, the publication reports: Clinical and demographic metadata were provided uncurated, with the amount varying by source and participant.

V and J are trimmed by 1 base and 5 bases, and the gene matches miss 18 bases of the junction. The CDR3, cysteine through phenylalanine, is 20 amino acids long. Only the CDR3 DNA stays, 60 bases, in frame from base 1. According to the germline V gene (reference sequence), CDR1 reads MNHEY and CDR2 reads SMNVEV. TCRbeta CDR3 regions were amplified from genomic DNA by means of the immunoSEQ Assay, a bias-controlled multiplex PCR. The study's own analysis went as follows. The number of nucleated cells in each sample was estimated from the amplification of reference gene primers within the assay. Sequence reads were collapsed and filtered to measure the absolute abundance of every unique TCRbeta CDR3 rearrangement. For each sample, productive Simpson clonality was calculated as the square root of Simpson's diversity index across productive rearrangements. The table was pulled from immuneACCESS by TCRdb, which kept in-frame rearrangements only. Such tables lose some clones; where checked, under half of the loss comes from unresolved V genes, and the rest has no known cause. The DNA gave D and trimming, while V, J and clone size come from that table. Recorded for this sample are a few hundred thousand clones; approximately 85% of them occurred a single time. The ten largest clones add up to about 2.4% of the sample.

One collaborating source in Seattle enrolled patients during active infection and followed them longitudinally through the course of disease. Whole blood was collected in K2EDTA tubes by collaborating institutions according to the institutions' own protocols. For TCRbeta analysis, collaborators shipped samples in one of three forms: frozen whole blood, isolated PBMCs, or DNA extracted from either of those sample types. The receptor chain draws on TRBV27 and TRBJ2-2, and 8 junctional nucleotides match TRBD2. This receptor was identified in a woman between 65 and 79 years old with COVID-19, enrolled during active disease. The material sequenced was peripheral blood. The sequenced DNA: TGTGCCAGCAGTTTATATTCAGGAACTGGGACTAGTATGGGGACCGGGGAGCTGTTTTTT. The encoded protein is CASSLYSGTGTSMGTGELFF.